The sequence of this T cell receptor beta chain was determined in a study of cytomegalovirus exposure and HLA in healthy donors. Study-wide findings and caveats: The authors listed 180 or so TCR beta chains as cytomegalovirus-associated.

Trimming stripped 5 bases from V and 4 bases from J, with 12 bases between. The CDR3 is 13 residues long. Germline V gene data show CDR1 as MNHEY and CDR2 as SMNVEV (reference sequence). PCR primers comprised 60 Vbeta and 13 Jbeta primers. The data were produced by immunoSEQ multiplex PCR, yet TCRdb's version contains in-frame clones alone and is incomplete. The sample holds more than 90,000 clones, roughly 85% seen once. This clone was seen only a few times. No antigen is known for it. Sequencing input: PBMCs. J is TRBJ2-7 and V is TRBV27; possibly TRBD2 for D (5 bases). This clonotype was sampled from a man aged 30-40 years in good health and CMV-seronegative. The CDR3 nucleotides read TGTGCCAGCAGTCTAGCCCCCCATTACGAGCAGTACTTC. It yields the protein CASSLAPHYEQYF.